This entry features one T cell receptor beta chain sequence. Its antigen is still unknown. This sample is part of a study of graft-versus-host responses after intestinal transplantation. Across the study: Once they had received anti-thymocyte globulin induction, all recipients took tacrolimus and steroids for around 3 years. Study conclusions and caveats: The highest levels of circulating GvH clones went along with early declines in HvG clones after transplant. Within allografts, high graft-versus-host to host-versus-graft clonal ratios were seen among patients with graft-donor T cell macrochimerism. Ileal or blood samples showed some GvH clones first, and such clones were also found in recipient marrow.

Generated by immunoSEQ multiplex PCR, the TCRdb table keeps only in-frame clones and is missing some. The table shows 70,000 to 95,000 clones, with under 90% occurring only once. The TCR comes from a human donor who received an intestinal transplant. This specimen consisted of unstimulated CD4+ T cells sorted from spleen or lymph node cells, obtained before intestinal transplant.

The CDR3 loop is CASSEAPGLADPYEQYF. For the CDR3, the DNA is TGCGCCAGCAGCGAGGCCCCGGGACTAGCGGACCCCTACGAGCAGTACTTC. The genes are TRBV5-1 and TRBJ2-7, with TRBD2 identical over 11 bases. This CDR3 region has 17 residues. Germline CDR1 SGHRS, CDR2 YFSETQ. With V trimmed by 4 bases and J by 2 bases, 11 bases remained unmatched. Complete variable domain (other parts from reference TRBV5-1 and TRBJ2-7): KAGVTQTPRYLIKTRGQQVTLSCSPISGHRSVSWYQQTPGQGLQFLFEYFSETQRNKGNFPGRFSGRQFSNSRSEMNVSTLELGDSALYLCASSEAPGLADPYEQYFGPGTRLTVT.